The clone carrying this T cell receptor (beta chain) was observed a few times. Its antigen is unknown. This sample is part of a study of identical twins. One entry per CDR3 protein results from TCRdb running MiXCR on the 5' RACE reads. The data hold hundreds of thousands of distinct CDR3 sequences, with roughly an eighth observed a single time. Trimming removed 9 bases from V and 6 bases from J; junction bases left unmatched: 5. The CDR3 totals 13 residues. The V gene's germline CDR1 is SEHNR and CDR2 FQNEAQ (reference sequence). Findings of the study overall: Twins shared beta out-of-frame sequences in excess, but this excess was weaker.

These same records also appear under a second study, on yellow fever vaccine responses in identical twins.

The chain joins TRBV7-9 to TRBJ2-1, with 10 bases matching TRBD1. The sequenced sample was PBMCs. The TCR was taken from a young woman in good health. This chain's CDR3 is CARSGQGSNEQFF. CDR3 nucleotides: TGTGCCAGGTCGGGACAGGGGAGCAATGAGCAGTTCTTC.